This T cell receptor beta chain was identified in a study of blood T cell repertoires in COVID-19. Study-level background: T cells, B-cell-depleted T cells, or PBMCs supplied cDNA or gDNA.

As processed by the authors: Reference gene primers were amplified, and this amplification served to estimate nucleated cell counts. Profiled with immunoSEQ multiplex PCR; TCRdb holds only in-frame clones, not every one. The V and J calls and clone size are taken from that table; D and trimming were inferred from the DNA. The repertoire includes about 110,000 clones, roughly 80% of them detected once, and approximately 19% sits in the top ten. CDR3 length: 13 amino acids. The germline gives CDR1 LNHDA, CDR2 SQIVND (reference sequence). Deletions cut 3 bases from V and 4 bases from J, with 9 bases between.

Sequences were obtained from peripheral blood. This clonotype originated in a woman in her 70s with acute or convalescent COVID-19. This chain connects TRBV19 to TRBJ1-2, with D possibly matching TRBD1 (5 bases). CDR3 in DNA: TGTGCCAGTAGTATCAGGGTCGCCTATGGCTACACCTTC. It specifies CASSIRVAYGYTF.